This T cell receptor beta chain was retrieved from a study of T-cell reconstitution after alpha-beta-depleted transplantation in children. Study-wide findings and caveats: Once a year had passed after transplant, T-cell counts and diversity came mostly from newly produced T cells. Reportedly, alpha-beta T cells present about two months post-transplant originated from several hundred expanded clones of graft origin. For some patients, TCRbeta diversity was high at day 60 because of recipient T cells and thymic progenitors that survived.

In its sample, this clonotype is medium-sized (0.01 to 0.1%). What it binds is not known. Unique molecular identifiers were used in preparing the TCRbeta library. TCRdb analysed the PCR reads with MiXCR anew, one entry per CDR3 protein. The sample has about 6,500 distinct CDR3 sequences, about 10% seen once; the top ten hold 20% to 25%. Germline assignment: CDR1 SGHRS and CDR2 YFSETQ. The CDR3 length is 16 residues. Between the trimmed V and J ends, which lost 0 bases and 0 bases, there was a span of 10 bases. The sequence was obtained from a child under three years old who had a stem cell transplant for acute myeloid leukemia, so the T cells may come from the graft donor. This sample comprised PBMCs, mostly from graft donor cells, obtained 180 days after TCRalphabeta/CD19-depleted stem cell transplant. The rearrangement links TRBV5-1 to TRBJ2-1; D unresolved. The CDR3 DNA sequence: TGCGCCAGCAGCTTGGTTGGCCACGGCTCCTACAATGAGCAGTTCTTC. Translated, it gives CASSLVGHGSYNEQFF.